What follows are 12 T cell receptor beta chains derived from one specimen sequenced in a study of cytomegalovirus exposure and HLA in healthy donors. Primers: 60 Vbeta forward and 13 Jbeta reverse. Using immunoSEQ multiplex PCR, the repertoire was profiled, and TCRdb retains in-frame clones only, with some absent. The table shows about 140,000 clones, with more than 65% occurring only once. Sequenced: PBMCs. All receptors come from a woman aged 25 to 45 in good health and CMV-seronegative.

The chain has TRBV5-1 and TRBJ2-6; no clear D gene. CDR3 length: 15 amino acids. V lost 0 bases and J 0 bases, leaving 4 bases between the germline ends. The germline V gene has CDR1 SGHRS and CDR2 YFSETQ. The CDR3 region has the DNA TGCGCCAGCAGCTTGGCCCTCTCTGGGGCCAACGTCCTGACTTTC. Protein product: CASSLALSGANVLTF.

This chain connects TRBV4-2 to TRBJ1-1, with 7 bases fitting TRBD1. Germline V gene data show CDR1 as LGHNA and CDR2 as YNFKEQ. The CDR3 has 15 residues. V lost 3 bases, J lost 4 bases, and 8 bases stayed unmatched. CDR3 sequence reads: CASSHSRGSGTEAFF. The CDR3 DNA reads as TGTGCCAGCAGCCACTCCAGGGGGTCTGGCACTGAAGCTTTCTTT.

This chain uses TRBV5-1 with TRBJ2-3; D gene uncertain. The CDR3 loop spans 12 amino acids. Trimming cost V 4 bases and J 2 bases, with 5 bases left between them. The germline V gene encodes CDR1 SGHRS and CDR2 YFSETQ. CDR3 bases: TGCGCCAGCAGCACAAACACAGATACGCAGTATTTT. Its translation: CASSTNTDTQYF.

The rearrangement uses TRBV7-3 and TRBJ2-2; 8 bases agree with TRBD2. The trim removed 6 bases at V and 7 bases at J, leaving 7 bases unmatched. Looked up from germline, CDR1 is SGHTA and CDR2 is FQGTGA. This CDR3 contains 14 residues. The CDR3 DNA sequence: TGTGCCAGCAGACGGGAGCGGGGGATCGGGGAGCTGTTTTTT. Translating it yields CASRRERGIGELFF.

J is TRBJ2-3 and V is TRBV28; 7 nucleotides match TRBD2. This CDR3 is 15 amino acids long. CDR1 and CDR2 (germline): MDHEN, SYDVKM. Trimming took 3 bases from V and 2 from J; bases not matched to a gene: 5. CDR3 sequence reads: CASSFGAGVTDTQYF. The CDR3 DNA reads TGTGCCAGCAGTTTTGGCGCGGGGGTCACAGATACGCAGTATTTT.

This rearrangement joins TRBV6-5 to TRBJ1-5; a weak D match, TRBD1 (6 bases). V lost 0 bases and J 4 bases, leaving 10 bases between the germline ends. This CDR3 region has 15 residues. Looked up from germline, CDR1 is MNHEY and CDR2 is SVGAGI. CDR3: CASSYSGGGNQPQHF. CDR3 nucleotides: TGTGCCAGCAGTTACTCAGGGGGTGGGAATCAGCCCCAGCATTTT.

V and J are TRBV29-1 and TRBJ2-3, with 9 bases identical to TRBD2. The germline CDR1 and CDR2 sequences are SQVTM and ANQGSEA. V was pared by 5 bases and J by 1 base, with 1 base of the junction left unmatched. The CDR3 sequence is 13 residues long. CDR3 bases: TGCAGCGTTTGGACTAGCGGCACAGATACGCAGTATTTT. This codes for CSVWTSGTDTQYF.

The chain employs TRBV7-8 and TRBJ2-3; 12 bases are a match to TRBD2. Germline CDR1 SGHVS, CDR2 FQNEAQ. The CDR3 length is 15 residues. After removal of 3 bases from V and 14 bases from J, the junction contained 12 bases not matched to a gene. In DNA form, the CDR3 reads TGTGCCAGCAGCTTCGTAGACAGGACTAGCGGGGATCTGTATTTT. Amino acids: CASSFVDRTSGDLYF.

This clone occurred once. The CDR3 region has the DNA TGTGCCAGCAGTTACGGCGGGTCGTCCGGCAATCAGCCCCAGCATTTT. Translating it yields CASSYGGSSGNQPQHF. The V call is TRBV6-5, the J call TRBJ1-5; D unresolved. Trimming left V 2 bases short and J 2 bases short, with 13 bases between. CDR3 size: 16 residues. The V gene's germline CDR1 is MNHEY and CDR2 SVGAGI.

The chain links TRBV5-6 to TRBJ2-3, with D tentatively TRBD2 (5 bases). The length of the CDR3 is 12 residues. Germline-derived CDR1 and CDR2 are SGHDT and YYEEEE. With 2 bases removed from V and 6 bases from J, the gap between germline ends came to 7 bases. CDR3 in DNA: TGTGCCAGCAGCTTTACGGGGGATACGCAGTATTTT. Encoded protein: CASSFTGDTQYF.

This chain links TRBV7-5 with TRBJ2-3; the D call of TRBD1 is as the table states it, not checked on the DNA. TRBV7-5 is described as a pseudogene. This CDR3 is 16 amino acids long. The CDR3 bases are TGTGCCAGAAGCCCCCGGGACATTGTGAGCACAGATACGCAGTATTTT. Translating gives CARSPRDIVSTDTQYF.

The chain is built from TRBV23-1 and TRBJ2-1, with D possibly matching TRBD2 (5 bases). TRBV23-1 is marked as an open reading frame, function uncertain. The CDR3 is 15 amino acids. The V gene lost 6 bases and the J gene lost 0 bases, with 12 bases spanning the gap. CDR3 in amino acids: CASRDWLSSYNEQFF. For the CDR3, the DNA is TGCGCCAGCAGGGACTGGCTAAGCTCCTACAATGAGCAGTTCTTC.